The rows below give T cell receptor beta chains drawn from one sample of a study of CD8 T cells in Susac syndrome. One entry per CDR3 protein results from TCRdb running MiXCR on the immunoSEQ multiplex PCR reads. The sample lists more than 200,000 distinct CDR3 sequences, about 90% occurring once. Sequencing was done on a sample of CD8+ T cells from PBMCs. All receptors come from a human donor with multiple sclerosis. The conserved cysteine and the conserved F or W are not part of the CDR3 here. Not every row has a clone size; where given, it reads once, few, many or a size class.

v_call,j_call,clone_size,cdr3_aa
TRBV7-9,TRBJ1-1,NA,ASRLGGSEGVNTEAF
TRBV6-2/TRBV6-3,TRBJ2-1,NA,ASSPGANEQF
TRBV3-1,TRBJ2-7,NA,ASSQEESYEQY
TRBV3-1,TRBJ2-1,NA,ASSQEWGRSGNEQF
TRBV23-1,TRBJ2-1,once,ASSRRPARGQF
TRBV12-3/TRBV12-4,TRBJ1-1,NA,ASSLVPGQGTTEAF
TRBV29-1,TRBJ1-2,NA,SVPSGGYGYT
TRBV12-5,TRBJ2-1,NA,ASGLVLPPNEQF
TRBV4-1,TRBJ2-7,NA,ASSQGGKGPYEQY
TRBV7-8,TRBJ2-6,NA,ASSPRGSRTGANVLT
TRBV7-8,TRBJ2-5,NA,ASSLVSGGKETQY
TRBV5-1,TRBJ2-4,NA,ASSLIAGAHGKNIQY
TRBV27,TRBJ2-7,few,ASSLSDGYEQY
TRBV4-3,TRBJ2-4,once,ASSQLRGDPAKNIQY
TRBV7-9,TRBJ1-4,NA,ASSPDSGGEKLF
TRBV28,TRBJ2-2,few,ASSLTGTTGELF
TRBV29-1,TRBJ1-2,NA,SVEWGGSYGYT
TRBV9,TRBJ2-7,NA,ASSEGVGEYEQY
TRBV4-1,TRBJ2-7,NA,ASSQPGSYEQY
TRBV5-6,TRBJ2-7,NA,ASSPRTGYYEQY
TRBV30,TRBJ2-2,NA,ACGVNTGELF
TRBV30,TRBJ2-3,NA,AWSAGAGGADTQY
TRBV5-1,TRBJ2-3,once,ASYTGGSGTDTQY
TRBV3-1,TRBJ2-6,NA,ASSQVGSGANVLT
TRBV20-1,TRBJ1-1,NA,SARDYALGSWTAEAF
TRBV12-5,TRBJ1-5,NA,ASGSARGQPQH
TRBV5-4,TRBJ2-5,NA,ASSLGPGRRD
TRBV5-4,TRBJ2-2,once,ASSLRSPSGELF
TRBV19,TRBJ2-2,NA,ASSIGSGELF
TRBV27,TRBJ2-5,NA,ASRSEEASMETQY
TRBV12-3/TRBV12-4,TRBJ2-7,NA,ASSSIAVYEQY
TRBV30,TRBJ1-1,NA,AWSGASRTEAF
TRBV5-1,TRBJ2-2,NA,ASSFRGPTGELF
TRBV2,TRBJ2-7,NA,ASLTGGAYEQY
TRBV15,TRBJ2-5,NA,ATSTEFLGETQY
TRBV7-9,TRBJ1-2,NA,ASSYPGANYGYT
TRBV6-2/TRBV6-3,TRBJ2-7,NA,ATTAPITTGGYEQY
TRBV19,TRBJ2-1,NA,ASSMVVNEQF
TRBV11-2,TRBJ2-1,NA,ASPGDNEQF
TRBV5-1,TRBJ2-7,few,ASSLDRGSYEQY
TRBV7-8,TRBJ2-3,NA,ASSPQSYARTDTQY
TRBV30,TRBJ1-5,NA,AWSLRDRLEPQH
TRBV9,TRBJ1-6,NA,ASSESRYNSPLH
TRBV7-8,TRBJ2-7,NA,ASSPLGVTYEQY
TRBV7-9,TRBJ2-5,NA,ASSPRPGLAGVVRETQY
TRBV29-1,TRBJ1-1,NA,SVETGAEAF
TRBV11-2,TRBJ2-3,NA,ASTDIFDGPDTQY
TRBV12-3/TRBV12-4,TRBJ2-1,NA,ASSPPGTYSSYNEQF
TRBV7-9,TRBJ2-1,NA,ASSSTSGTDNEQF
TRBV7-3,TRBJ1-2,NA,ASSLTGGSGGYT